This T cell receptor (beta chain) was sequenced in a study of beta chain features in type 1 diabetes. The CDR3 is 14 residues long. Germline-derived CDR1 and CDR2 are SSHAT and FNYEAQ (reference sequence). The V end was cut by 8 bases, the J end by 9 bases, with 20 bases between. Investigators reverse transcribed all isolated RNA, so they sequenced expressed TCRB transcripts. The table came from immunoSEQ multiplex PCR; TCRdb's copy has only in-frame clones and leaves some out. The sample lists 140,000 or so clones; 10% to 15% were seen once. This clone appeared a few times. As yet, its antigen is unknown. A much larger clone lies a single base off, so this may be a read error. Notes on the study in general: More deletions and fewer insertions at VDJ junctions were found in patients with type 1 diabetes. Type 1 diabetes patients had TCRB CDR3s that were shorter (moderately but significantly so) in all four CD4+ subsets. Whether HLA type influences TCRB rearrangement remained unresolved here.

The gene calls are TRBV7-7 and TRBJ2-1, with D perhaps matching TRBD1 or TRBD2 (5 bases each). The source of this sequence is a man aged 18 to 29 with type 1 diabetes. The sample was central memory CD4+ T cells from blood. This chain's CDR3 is CASATQRGSGEQFF. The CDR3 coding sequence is TGTGCCAGCGCGACACAGAGGGGATCGGGTGAGCAGTTCTTC.